The 24 T cell receptor beta chains listed next were all sequenced from one sample in a study of shared clonotypes between healthy human individuals. Libraries were prepared by immunoSEQ multiplex PCR; TCRdb keeps only in-frame clonotypes and omits some of them. The table lists 1.5 million to 1.9 million clones, 95% to 99% of them singletons. Sequenced: naive CD4+ T cells sorted from blood. Subset given: CD45RA+ positively selected. The receptors here all came from a man younger than 40 in good health.

The V and J genes are TRBV27 and TRBJ2-1, with 10 bases identical to TRBD2. The junction had 14 bases not matched to a gene; V was cut back by 6 bases and J by 9 bases. The CDR3 has 16 residues. In germline, CDR1 is MNHEY, CDR2 SMNVEV (reference sequence). In DNA, the CDR3 is TGTGCCAGCAGGCGAAGCGTCGGACTAGCGGCGAGTGAGCAGTTCTTC. Translation gives CASRRSVGLAASEQFF.

The J gene is TRBJ1-2, the V gene TRBV9; weak D call: TRBD1 (5 bases). Deletions cut 0 bases from V and 4 bases from J, with 13 bases between. The CDR3 runs to 15 residues. Germline loops: CDR1 SGDLS, CDR2 YYNGEE. CDR3 residues: CASSVAQAKIYGYTF. As DNA, the CDR3 is TGTGCCAGCAGCGTAGCACAGGCTAAAATCTATGGCTACACCTTC.

The chain recombines TRBV6-5 with TRBJ2-1, with a possible D match to TRBD2 (5 bases). The CDR3 runs to 15 residues. V was trimmed by 3 bases and J by 10 bases, leaving 19 bases between them. Germline V gives CDR1 MNHEY, CDR2 SVGAGI. CDR3 bases: TGTGCCAGCAGTTATTCGCCAACCCGGGGAGCCGAGCAGTTCTTC. Translating it yields CASSYSPTRGAEQFF.

The J gene is TRBJ2-5, the V gene TRBV7-2; 11 nucleotides align to TRBD1. From germline, CDR1 is SGHTA and CDR2 FQGNSA. With 4 bases clipped from V and 2 bases from J, the junction kept 12 bases outside the gene matches. CDR3 length: 18 amino acids. Written as DNA, the CDR3 is TGTGCCAGCAGCTATCCCGGGACAGGGGGGAAAAAGCAAGAGACCCAGTACTTC. Amino acid sequence: CASSYPGTGGKKQETQYF.

As to this clone: Other DNA sequences within the sample encode an identical CDR3. The V gene is TRBV5-1, the J gene TRBJ2-7; D remains unclear. Looked up from germline, CDR1 is SGHRS and CDR2 is YFSETQ. The CDR3 sequence is 13 residues long. The V and J ends lost 3 bases and 4 bases respectively, with 11 bases between them. DNA of the CDR3: TGCGCCAGCAGCTCGGGCCAGGTGTACGAGCAGTACTTC. This sequence encodes CASSSGQVYEQYF.

V is TRBV19 and J is TRBJ1-5; D is perhaps TRBD1 (6 bases). Germline CDR1 LNHDA, CDR2 SQIVND (reference sequence). The CDR3 extends over 15 amino acids. The V and J ends lost 6 bases and 6 bases respectively, with 18 bases between them. The CDR3 DNA reads TGTGCCAGTAGGAAATTACAGGGTTTCCCTCAGCCCCAGCATTTT. Translated, it gives CASRKLQGFPQPQHF.

CDR3 loop: CASPGGEAWLGYSNQPQHF. The CDR3 DNA is TGCGCCAGCCCCGGAGGGGAGGCCTGGCTCGGCTATAGCAATCAGCCCCAGCATTTT. The chain links TRBV23-1 to TRBJ1-5; weak D call: TRBD1 (5 bases). TRBV23-1 is marked as an open reading frame, function uncertain. The CDR3 extends over 19 amino acids. Deletions cut 8 bases from V and 0 bases from J, with 26 bases between.

The rearrangement joins TRBV7-2 to TRBJ2-3; 8 nucleotides line up with TRBD2. Unmatched junction bases numbered 16, after V lost 5 bases and J lost 15 bases. The germline gives CDR1 SGHTA, CDR2 FQGNSA. The CDR3 has 14 amino acids. CDR3 sequence reads: CASSLDPNSGKNYF. In nucleotides, the CDR3 is TGTGCCAGCAGCCTCGACCCTAATAGCGGGAAAAACTATTTT.

The chain carries TRBV15 and TRBJ2-5, with unresolved D. CDR3 length equals 14 residues. V lost 0 bases and J lost 7, with 12 bases in between. The germline V gene encodes CDR1 LNHNV and CDR2 YYDKDF (reference sequence). The CDR3 protein is CATSRDIPAGTQYF. The CDR3 nucleotides are TGTGCCACCAGCAGAGATATTCCCGCTGGGACCCAGTACTTC.

As to this clone: A junction boundary mismatches the germline segment, possibly from a read error. As DNA, the CDR3 is TGTGCTAGCAGCCAGGACAGGGAAGGGTTTGGGGGCGGGGAGCTGTTTTTT. Amino acids: CASSQDREGFGGGELFF. The V gene is TRBV7-7, the J gene TRBJ2-2; 8 bases are shared with TRBD1. The CDR3 spans 17 residues. Germline CDR1 and CDR2: SSHAT and FNYEAQ (reference sequence).

The chain has TRBV5-1 and TRBJ1-1, with a weak D call TRBD1 (5 bases). The length of the CDR3 is 12 residues. The germline V gene encodes CDR1 SGHRS and CDR2 YFSETQ. With 5 bases removed from V and 10 bases from J, the gap between germline ends came to 15 bases. The CDR3 spells CASSPQGLRAFF. The CDR3 DNA reads as TGCGCCAGCAGTCCTCAGGGACTAAGAGCTTTCTTT.

This chain links TRBV2 with TRBJ2-7; tentative D call: TRBD2 (6 bases). V was clipped by 7 bases and J by 6 bases, with 13 bases between them. The CDR3 covers 12 residues. CDR1 is SNHLY and CDR2 is FYNNEI in the germline V gene. The CDR3 reads CASTLGGVEQYF. As DNA, the CDR3 is TGTGCCAGCACCCTGGGGGGAGTCGAGCAGTACTTC.

This sequence joins TRBV7-2 and TRBJ2-7, with D possibly matching TRBD2 (5 bases). The V gene lost 1 base and the J gene lost 2 bases, with 15 bases spanning the gap. The CDR3 contains 16 residues. Germline V gene data show CDR1 as SGHTA and CDR2 as FQGNSA. The CDR3 sequence is CASSLGPRAATYEQYF. The CDR3, as DNA: TGTGCCAGCAGCTTAGGGCCTCGAGCGGCAACCTACGAGCAGTACTTC.

The J gene is TRBJ1-2, the V gene TRBV6-5; TRBD1 agrees at 7 bases. The CDR3 totals 13 residues. V was clipped by 5 bases and J by 4 bases; unmatched bases: 4. The germline gives CDR1 MNHEY, CDR2 SVGAGI. For the CDR3, the DNA is TGTGCCAGCAGTACACGGACAGGCTATGGCTACACCTTC. This sequence encodes CASSTRTGYGYTF.

This chain uses TRBV29-1 with TRBJ2-3, with unresolved D. Germline V gives CDR1 SQVTM, CDR2 ANQGSEA. CDR3 length: 13 amino acids. The V and J ends lost 4 bases and 5 bases respectively, with 13 bases between them. The CDR3 sequence is CSVGAVFVDTQYF. CDR3 coding DNA: TGCAGCGTTGGTGCAGTATTTGTAGATACGCAGTATTTT.

J is TRBJ2-7 and V is TRBV4-2; D is ambiguous. The germline CDR1 and CDR2 sequences are LGHNA and YNFKEQ. The CDR3 is 14 residues long. V lost 2 bases and J 6 bases, leaving 14 bases between the germline ends. The chain's CDR3 is CASSQRTGDGEQYF. The CDR3 DNA sequence: TGTGCCAGCAGCCAAAGGACCGGTGATGGCGAGCAGTACTTC.

The chain uses TRBV7-6 and TRBJ2-1, with TRBD1 as a possible D gene (5 bases). The CDR3 sequence is 13 residues long. The germline V gene has CDR1 SGHVS and CDR2 FNYEAQ. Trimming removed 2 bases at V and 7 bases at J, with 9 bases between. The CDR3 DNA follows: TGTGCCAGCAGCTTATCCAGGGATAATGAGCAGTTCTTC. Translation: CASSLSRDNEQFF.

CDR3 sequence: CASSLSTPPITTDTQYF. CDR3 nucleotide sequence: TGTGCCAGCAGCCTCTCGACTCCACCCATAACCACAGATACGCAGTATTTT. V is TRBV9 and J is TRBJ2-3; no clear D gene. V lost 4 bases and J lost 2, with 20 bases in between. The germline CDR1 and CDR2 sequences are SGDLS and YYNGEE. The CDR3 runs 17 residues.

CDR3 amino acids: CASSPQGAMGGGSTEAFF. In DNA form, the CDR3 reads TGTGCCAGCTCACCACAGGGGGCGATGGGTGGTGGCTCCACTGAAGCTTTCTTT. The rearrangement uses TRBV18 and TRBJ1-1; the match to TRBD1 covers 7 bases. Germline loops: CDR1 KGHSH, CDR2 LQKENI. There are 18 residues in the CDR3. Trimming took 1 base from V and 4 from J; bases not matched to a gene: 15.

This clone has only a few counts. V gene TRBV9 combines with J gene TRBJ2-2; D not certain. V was trimmed by 3 bases and J by 2 bases, leaving 8 bases between them. Germline-derived CDR1 and CDR2 are SGDLS and YYNGEE. The CDR3 length is 14 residues. CDR3 residues: CASSGRSNTGELFF. CDR3 DNA: TGTGCCAGCAGCGGGAGAAGTAACACCGGGGAGCTGTTTTTT.

V and J are TRBV5-1 and TRBJ1-3; no clear D. From germline, CDR1 is SGHRS and CDR2 YFSETQ. The CDR3 covers 16 residues. V lost 2 bases and J lost 4, with 16 bases in between. The CDR3 region has the DNA TGCGCCAGCAGCTTCTCCCACGACTTCCCGGGAAACACCATATATTTT. The encoded protein is CASSFSHDFPGNTIYF.

The chain combines TRBV5-1 with TRBJ2-5; the D call may be TRBD1 or TRBD2 (5 bases each). The CDR3 covers 16 residues. Germline V gene sequence: CDR1 SGHRS, CDR2 YFSETQ. V lost 0 bases to trimming and J lost 1 base, with 13 bases between them. The DNA of the CDR3 is TGCGCCAGCAGCTTGGACGCGGGTAGGGGCCAAGAGACCCAGTACTTC. As protein: CASSLDAGRGQETQYF.

This clone has just one count. V and J are TRBV6-1 and TRBJ1-1; no definite D call. This CDR3 comprises 12 residues. CDR1 and CDR2 from the germline V gene are MNHNS and SASEGT. V was cut by 5 bases and J by 1 base, with 5 bases left in between. The CDR3 region is CASSRWNTEAFF. For the CDR3, the DNA is TGTGCCAGCAGTCGGTGGAACACTGAAGCTTTCTTT.

The rearrangement links TRBV9 to TRBJ1-4, with D possibly being TRBD1 (6 bases). This CDR3 region has 16 residues. Trimming took off 4 bases at V and 0 bases at J, with 13 bases between the two ends. Germline-derived CDR1 and CDR2 are SGDLS and YYNGEE. CDR3 amino acids: CASSKQGSSTNEKLFF. The CDR3, as DNA: TGTGCCAGCAGCAAACAGGGTTCTTCAACTAATGAAAAACTGTTTTTT.